These T cell receptor beta chains were read from a single sample in a study of T cells in Graves' hyperthyroidism and ophthalmopathy. From the multiplex PCR reads, TCRdb called clonotypes with MiXCR, one entry per CDR3 protein. The data hold a few hundred thousand distinct CDR3 sequences, with 46% observed a single time. Sequencing was performed on peripheral blood or thyroid tissue (not recorded which). The source is a woman in her late teens or twenties with Graves' hyperthyroidism. CDR3s include the opening cysteine and the closing phenylalanine or tryptophan. The D gene is left open where the match is weak. Clone size, where shown, is once, few, many, or a class for clones that have expanded.

cdr3_nt | cdr3_aa | clone_size | j_call | v_call | d_call
TGTGCCATCAGTGAGCGGAACTATGGCTACACCTTC | CAISERNYGYTF | many | TRBJ1-2 | TRBV10-3 | .
TGTGCCACCAGTGACCCCGGGACCGAAGCCCAGCATTTT | CATSDPGTEAQHF | . | TRBJ1-5 | TRBV24-1 | .
TGTGCCAGCAGCGTAGAAGGCAGGTCGCGAGGGGAAGCTTTCTTT | CASSVEGRSRGEAFF | few | TRBJ1-1 | TRBV9 | .
TGCGCCAGCAGCCCGGGTTGGACAGTCGCTGAAGCTTTCTTT | CASSPGWTVAEAFF | . | TRBJ1-1 | TRBV5-1 | .
TGTGCCAGCAGTAGCGTGTCGAATGAAAAACTGTTTTTT | CASSSVSNEKLFF | . | TRBJ1-4 | TRBV7-2 | .
TGTGCCAGCAGTGGCGGGACTAGCGGGAGGTCCTACGAGCAGTACTTC | CASSGGTSGRSYEQYF | few | TRBJ2-7 | TRBV2 | TRBD2
TGCAGTGCTAGTCCCGTGTTTAGGGGCACTGAAGCTTTCTTT | CSASPVFRGTEAFF | few | TRBJ1-1 | TRBV20-1 | .
TGTGCCAGCAGCGTGACAGATCTGAACACTGAAGCTTTCTTT | CASSVTDLNTEAFF | . | TRBJ1-1 | TRBV9 | .
TGTGCCAGCAGCTTGGCTCTGCGGGGCTACACCTTC | CASSLALRGYTF | . | TRBJ1-2 | TRBV7-9 | .
TGTGCCATCAGTGAGTCTTCGGCCGGGGAGCTGTTTTTT | CAISESSAGELFF | many | TRBJ2-2 | TRBV10-3 | .
TGTGCCAGCAGTCCGGGACAGGGGTGGGAGCAGTACTTC | CASSPGQGWEQYF | . | TRBJ2-7 | TRBV12-3/TRBV12-4 | TRBD1
TGTGCCACCAGTGATTCAGACGCGTATGGCTACACCTTC | CATSDSDAYGYTF | many | TRBJ1-2 | TRBV24-1 | .
TGTGCCAGCAGCCCAACAGGGGGGCCTGAAAAACTGTTTTTT | CASSPTGGPEKLFF | . | TRBJ1-4 | TRBV9 | TRBD1
TGTGCCAGCAGCCAAGAAGGGGACCATCAGCCCCAGCATTTT | CASSQEGDHQPQHF | few | TRBJ1-5 | TRBV3-1 | .
TGCAGTGCCCGGACAGGATCAGATACGCAGTATTTT | CSARTGSDTQYF | . | TRBJ2-3 | TRBV20-1 | TRBD1
TGTACCACAGGGGACGGTGGCTACACCTTC | CTTGDGGYTF | . | TRBJ1-2 | TRBV25-1 | TRBD1
TGTGCCAGCAGCCCCGGGACTTCGACCTACGAGCAGTACTTC | CASSPGTSTYEQYF | few | TRBJ2-7 | TRBV7-6 | .
TGCGCCAGCAGCCCCGGACTTCGGACCGGGGAGCTGTTTTTT | CASSPGLRTGELFF | . | TRBJ2-2 | TRBV5-1 | .
TGTGCCATCAAGGGGGCGGATAATGAAAAACTGTTTTTT | CAIKGADNEKLFF | many | TRBJ1-4 | TRBV10-3 | TRBD1
TGTGCCAGTATTCCGCAAGGGTGGGACAGGGGCTTCTATGGCTACACCTTC | CASIPQGWDRGFYGYTF | . | TRBJ1-2 | TRBV19 | TRBD1
TGTGCCAGCGTTGAAGGGCAGAACTATGGCTACACCTTC | CASVEGQNYGYTF | . | TRBJ1-2 | TRBV25-1 | .
TGCAGCGTGGGGACTAGCGGGATCTCCTACGAGCAGTACTTC | CSVGTSGISYEQYF | many | TRBJ2-7 | TRBV29-1 | TRBD2
TGCGCCAGCAGCGCCACCACAGTCGAGCAGTACTTC | CASSATTVEQYF | few | TRBJ2-7 | TRBV5-1 | .
TGCAGTGGGGTGGACAGGGGGCGTGAAGCTTTCTTT | CSGVDRGREAFF | . | TRBJ1-1 | TRBV20-1 | TRBD1
TGTGCCAGCAGCCCTTACCTCAAGCCGGCGCGCACTGAAGCTTTCTTT | CASSPYLKPARTEAFF | . | TRBJ1-1 | TRBV7-9 | .
TGCAGCTTGTCCCCCTCTGGGGCCAACGTCCTGACTTTC | CSLSPSGANVLTF | . | TRBJ2-6 | TRBV29-1 | .
TGTGCCAGCACCCAGGGGGGTGGGGCCAACGTCCTGACTTTC | CASTQGGGANVLTF | . | TRBJ2-6 | TRBV10-3 | .
TGTGCCTGGAGTCAATTTTCGTCACAGCCCCAGCATTTT | CAWSQFSSQPQHF | . | TRBJ1-5 | TRBV2 | .
TGTGCCAGCAGCGTAGGTGGACGCGGATACTATGGCTACACCTTC | CASSVGGRGYYGYTF | many | TRBJ1-2 | TRBV9 | .
TGTGCCATCAGCAGTCCCCGGGACAGCATCTATGGCTACACCTTC | CAISSPRDSIYGYTF | . | TRBJ1-2 | TRBV10-3 | TRBD1
TGCAGTGCAACCACAGTAGCCGGCGGCTACGAGCAGTACTTC | CSATTVAGGYEQYF | few | TRBJ2-7 | TRBV20-1 | .